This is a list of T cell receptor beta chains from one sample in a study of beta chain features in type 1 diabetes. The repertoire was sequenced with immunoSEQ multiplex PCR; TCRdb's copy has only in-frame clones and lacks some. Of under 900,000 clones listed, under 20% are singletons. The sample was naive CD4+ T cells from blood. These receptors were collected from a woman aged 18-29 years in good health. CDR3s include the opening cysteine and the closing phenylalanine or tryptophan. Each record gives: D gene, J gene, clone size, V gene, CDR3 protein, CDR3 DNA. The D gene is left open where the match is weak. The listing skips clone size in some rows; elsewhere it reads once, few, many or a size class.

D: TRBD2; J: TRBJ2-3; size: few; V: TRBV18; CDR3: CASSPLAGNTDTQYF; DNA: TGTGCCAGCTCACCCCTAGCGGGCAACACAGATACGCAGTATTTT
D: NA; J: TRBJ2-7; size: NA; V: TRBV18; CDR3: CASVHSKGGEQYF; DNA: TGTGCCAGCGTACATAGTAAGGGAGGCGAGCAGTACTTC
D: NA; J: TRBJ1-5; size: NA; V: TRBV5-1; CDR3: CASSLGGDQPQHF; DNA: TGCGCCAGCAGCTTGGGCGGGGATCAGCCCCAGCATTTT
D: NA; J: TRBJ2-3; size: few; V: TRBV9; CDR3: CASSPDPTDTQYF; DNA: TGTGCCAGCAGCCCAGACCCTACAGATACGCAGTATTTT
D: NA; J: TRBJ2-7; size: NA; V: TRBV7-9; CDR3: CASSLSDGSYEQYF; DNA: TGTGCCAGCAGCCTATCCGACGGCAGCTACGAGCAGTACTTC
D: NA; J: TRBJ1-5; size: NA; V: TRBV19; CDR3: CASSMGEVNQPQHF; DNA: TGTGCCAGTAGTATGGGGGAAGTAAATCAGCCCCAGCATTTT
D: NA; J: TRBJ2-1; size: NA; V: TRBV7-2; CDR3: CASRKTRAGDEQFF; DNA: TGTGCCAGTCGGAAGACGCGGGCCGGGGATGAGCAGTTCTTC
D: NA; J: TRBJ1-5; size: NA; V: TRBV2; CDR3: CASSGGTGYQPQHF; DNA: TGTGCCAGCAGTGGAGGGACCGGATATCAGCCCCAGCATTTT
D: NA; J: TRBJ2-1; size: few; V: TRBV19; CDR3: CASRISFEYNEQFF; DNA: TGTGCCAGTCGGATAAGCTTTGAGTACAATGAGCAGTTCTTC
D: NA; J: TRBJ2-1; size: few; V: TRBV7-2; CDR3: CASSLVGLAVINEQFF; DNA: TGTGCCAGCAGCTTAGTTGGGTTAGCGGTGATCAATGAGCAGTTCTTC
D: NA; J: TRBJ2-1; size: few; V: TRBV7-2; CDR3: CASSLALRGSSYNEQFF; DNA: TGTGCCAGCAGCTTAGCGCTGAGAGGGAGCTCCTACAATGAGCAGTTCTTC
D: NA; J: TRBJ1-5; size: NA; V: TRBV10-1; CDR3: CASRQGGLGNQPQHF; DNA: TGCGCCAGCAGACAGGGAGGGCTCGGCAATCAGCCCCAGCATTTT
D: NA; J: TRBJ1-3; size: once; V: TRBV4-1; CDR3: CASSQDPGGSGNTIYF; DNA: TGCGCCAGCAGCCAAGACCCTGGGGGCTCTGGAAACACCATATATTTT
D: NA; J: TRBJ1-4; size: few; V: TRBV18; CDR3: CASSRMRQPNEKLFF; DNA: TGTGCCAGCTCACGCATGAGACAGCCTAATGAAAAACTGTTTTTT
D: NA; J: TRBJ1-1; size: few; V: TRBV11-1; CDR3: CASSLDQGRTEAFF; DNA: TGTGCCAGCAGCTTAGATCAGGGAAGGACTGAAGCTTTCTTT
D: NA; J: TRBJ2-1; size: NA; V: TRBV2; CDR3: CASSDSGRAYNEQFF; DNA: TGTGCCAGCAGCGACAGCGGAAGGGCCTACAATGAGCAGTTCTTC
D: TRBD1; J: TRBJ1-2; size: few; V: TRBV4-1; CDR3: CASSLRGDGANYGYTF; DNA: TGCGCCAGCAGCCTCAGGGGGGATGGAGCTAACTATGGCTACACCTTC
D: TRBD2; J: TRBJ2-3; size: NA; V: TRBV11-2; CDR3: CASSLERGRTYTQYF; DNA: TGTGCCAGCAGCTTAGAACGCGGGAGGACCTATACGCAGTATTTT
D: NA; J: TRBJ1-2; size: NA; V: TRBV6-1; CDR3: CASSEVGPLYGYTF; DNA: TGTGCCAGCAGTGAAGTCGGGCCCCTCTATGGCTACACCTTC
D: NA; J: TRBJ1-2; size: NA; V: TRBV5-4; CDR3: CASSGTDSQNTNYGYTF; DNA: TGTGCCAGCAGCGGGACTGACAGCCAAAATACTAACTATGGCTACACCTTC
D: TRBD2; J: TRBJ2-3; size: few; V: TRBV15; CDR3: CATSRRAGVKTDTQYF; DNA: TGTGCCACCAGCAGGAGAGCGGGAGTGAAAACAGATACGCAGTATTTT
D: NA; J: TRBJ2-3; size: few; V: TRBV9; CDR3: CASSVVGGSTDTQYF; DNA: TGTGCCAGCAGCGTAGTTGGAGGGAGCACAGATACGCAGTATTTT
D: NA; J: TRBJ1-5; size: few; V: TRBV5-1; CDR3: CASSLAGDQPQHF; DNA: TGCGCCAGCAGCTTAGCCGGGGATCAGCCCCAGCATTTT
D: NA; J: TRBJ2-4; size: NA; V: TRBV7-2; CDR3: CASSAGPGRYIQYF; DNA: TGTGCCAGCAGCGCAGGACCGGGTCGATACATTCAGTACTTC
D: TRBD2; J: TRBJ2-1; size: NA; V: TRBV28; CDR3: CASSFSWEGWFF; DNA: TGTGCCAGCAGTTTTTCGTGGGAGGGGTGGTTCTTC
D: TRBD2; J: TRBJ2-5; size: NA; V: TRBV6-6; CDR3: CASTSGSFQTQYF; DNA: TGTGCCAGTACTAGCGGGAGTTTTCAGACCCAGTACTTC
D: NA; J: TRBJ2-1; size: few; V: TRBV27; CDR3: CASSALTLNREQFF; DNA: TGTGCCAGCAGTGCTCTTACCCTTAATCGGGAGCAGTTCTTC
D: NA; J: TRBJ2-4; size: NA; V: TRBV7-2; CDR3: CASGGGQGYIQYF; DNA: TGTGCCAGCGGAGGGGGGCAGGGGTACATTCAGTACTTC
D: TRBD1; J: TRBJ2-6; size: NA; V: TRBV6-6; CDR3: CASSRTGAGGANVLTF; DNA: TGTGCCAGCAGCCGTACAGGGGCGGGCGGGGCCAACGTCCTGACTTTC
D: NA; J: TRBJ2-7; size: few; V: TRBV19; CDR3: CASSINPLSYEQYF; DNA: TGTGCCAGTAGTATCAACCCTCTCTCCTACGAGCAGTACTTC
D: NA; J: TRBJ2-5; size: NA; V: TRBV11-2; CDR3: CASSLWQSFFQETQYF; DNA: TGTGCCAGCAGCTTATGGCAGAGCTTCTTCCAAGAGACCCAGTACTTC
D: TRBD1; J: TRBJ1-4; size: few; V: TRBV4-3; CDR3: CASSQDTPTGAWNEKLFF; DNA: TGCGCCAGCAGCCAAGACACTCCTACAGGGGCTTGGAATGAAAAACTGTTTTTT
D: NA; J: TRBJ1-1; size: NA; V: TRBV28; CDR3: CASSSGLAGITFF; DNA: TGTGCCAGCAGTTCTGGACTTGCGGGGATAACTTTCTTT
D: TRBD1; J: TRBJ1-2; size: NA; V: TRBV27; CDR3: CASSSRTGVAYTF; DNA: TGTGCCAGCAGTTCCCGGACAGGGGTTGCCTACACCTTC
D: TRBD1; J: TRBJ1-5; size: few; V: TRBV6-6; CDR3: CASRAGQGAYQPQHF; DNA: TGTGCCAGCAGGGCGGGACAGGGGGCCTATCAGCCCCAGCATTTT
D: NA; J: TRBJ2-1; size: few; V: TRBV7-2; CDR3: CASSLSGAYNEQFF; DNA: TGTGCCAGCAGCTTAAGCGGAGCATACAATGAGCAGTTCTTC
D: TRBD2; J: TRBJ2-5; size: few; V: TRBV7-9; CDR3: CASSYYISGEETQYF; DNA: TGTGCCAGCAGCTACTATATTAGCGGGGAAGAGACCCAGTACTTC
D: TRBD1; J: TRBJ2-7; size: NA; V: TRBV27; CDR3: CASSFRGRTGEQYF; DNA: TGTGCCAGCAGTTTTAGGGGGCGGACTGGCGAGCAGTACTTC
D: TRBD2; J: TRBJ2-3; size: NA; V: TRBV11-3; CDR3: CASSLGGSTDTQYF; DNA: TGTGCCAGCAGCTTGGGGGGGAGCACAGATACGCAGTATTTT
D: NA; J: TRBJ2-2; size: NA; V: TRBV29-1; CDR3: CSVVGKRQGVDTGELFF; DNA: TGCAGCGTTGTAGGGAAAAGGCAGGGTGTAGACACCGGGGAGCTGTTTTTT
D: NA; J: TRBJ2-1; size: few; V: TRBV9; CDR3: CASSPGDSRQNNEQFF; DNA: TGTGCCAGCAGCCCCGGGGACTCCCGGCAAAACAATGAGCAGTTCTTC
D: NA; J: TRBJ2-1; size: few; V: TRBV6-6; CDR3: CASSPGGSSYNEQFF; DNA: TGTGCCAGCAGCCCAGGGGGGAGCTCCTACAATGAGCAGTTCTTC
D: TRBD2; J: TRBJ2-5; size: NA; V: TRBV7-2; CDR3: CASSYHSGTRYETQYF; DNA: TGTGCCAGCAGCTACCATAGCGGGACCAGATACGAGACCCAGTACTTC
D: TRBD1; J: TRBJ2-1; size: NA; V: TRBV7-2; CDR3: CASSSWTGIYNEQFF; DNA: TGTGCCAGCAGCTCATGGACAGGGATCTACAATGAGCAGTTCTTC
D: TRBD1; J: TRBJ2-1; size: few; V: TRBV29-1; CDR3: CSVRRTGNVNEQFF; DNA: TGCAGCGTTCGTCGGACAGGAAACGTCAATGAGCAGTTCTTC
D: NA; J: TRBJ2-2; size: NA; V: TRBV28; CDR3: CASRHATSLVTGELFF; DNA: TGTGCCAGCAGACATGCCACTAGCCTGGTTACCGGGGAGCTGTTTTTT
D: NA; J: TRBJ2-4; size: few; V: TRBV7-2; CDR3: CASSQTEGKNIQYF; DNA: TGTGCCAGCAGCCAGACAGAGGGCAAAAACATTCAGTACTTC
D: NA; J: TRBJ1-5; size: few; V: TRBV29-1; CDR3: CSVGISNQPQHF; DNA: TGCAGCGTCGGAATTAGCAATCAGCCCCAGCATTTT
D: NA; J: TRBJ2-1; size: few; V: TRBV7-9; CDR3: CASSLIGLGNEQFF; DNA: TGTGCCAGCAGCTTGATTGGGCTAGGTAATGAGCAGTTCTTC
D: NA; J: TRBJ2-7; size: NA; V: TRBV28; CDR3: CASGSSGYEQYF; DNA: TGTGCCAGCGGCAGTAGCGGCTACGAGCAGTACTTC
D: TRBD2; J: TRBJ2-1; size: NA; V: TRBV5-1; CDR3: CASRLAGGSYNEQFF; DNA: TGCGCCAGTCGTCTAGCGGGAGGTTCCTACAATGAGCAGTTCTTC
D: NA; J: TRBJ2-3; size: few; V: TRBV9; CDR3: CASSVALTPPGDTQYF; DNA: TGTGCCAGCAGCGTAGCCCTTACCCCGCCGGGAGATACGCAGTATTTT
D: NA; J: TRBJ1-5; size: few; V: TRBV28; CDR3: CASRRQYSNQPQHF; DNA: TGTGCCAGCCGTAGACAGTATAGCAATCAGCCCCAGCATTTT
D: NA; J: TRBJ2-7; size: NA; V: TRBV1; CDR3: CTSSPLRTLMAPYEQYF; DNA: TGCACCAGCAGCCCCCTCCGAACTTTGATGGCGCCCTACGAGCAGTACTTC
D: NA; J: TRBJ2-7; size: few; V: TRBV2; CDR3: CASSEGEQYF; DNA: TGTGCCAGCAGTGAGGGCGAGCAGTACTTC
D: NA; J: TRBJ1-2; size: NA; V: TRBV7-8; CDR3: CASSLVSKNGYTF; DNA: TGTGCCAGCAGCTTAGTGTCGAAAAATGGCTACACCTTC